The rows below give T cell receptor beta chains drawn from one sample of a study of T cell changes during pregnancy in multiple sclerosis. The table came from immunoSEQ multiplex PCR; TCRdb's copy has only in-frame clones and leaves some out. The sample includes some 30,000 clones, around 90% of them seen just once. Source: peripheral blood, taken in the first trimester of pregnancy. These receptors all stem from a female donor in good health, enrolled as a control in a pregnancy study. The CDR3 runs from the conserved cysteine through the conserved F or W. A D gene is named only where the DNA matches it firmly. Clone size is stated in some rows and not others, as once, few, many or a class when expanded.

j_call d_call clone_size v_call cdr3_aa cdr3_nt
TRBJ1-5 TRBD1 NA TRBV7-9 CASSLVPDRANSNQPQHF TGTGCCAGCAGCTTAGTCCCAGACAGGGCTAATAGCAATCAGCCCCAGCATTTT
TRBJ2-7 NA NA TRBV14 CASSLGGAVEQYF TGTGCCAGCAGCCTAGGGGGGGCGGTCGAGCAGTACTTC
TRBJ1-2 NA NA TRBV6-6 CASRPGSLLGYTF TGTGCCAGCAGACCTGGGAGTCTATTAGGCTACACCTTC
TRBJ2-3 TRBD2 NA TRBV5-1 CASSLAAGGWPDTQYF TGCGCCAGCAGCTTGGCGGCGGGAGGGTGGCCAGATACGCAGTATTTT
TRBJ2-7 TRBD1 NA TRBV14 CASSPRDRVKYF TGTGCCAGCAGCCCCCGCGACAGGGTGAAGTACTTC
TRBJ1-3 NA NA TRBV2 CASSESGLSGNTIYF TGTGCCAGCAGTGAGTCAGGGCTCTCTGGAAACACCATATATTTT
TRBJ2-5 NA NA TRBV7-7 CASSFSETQYF TGTGCCAGCAGCTTTAGCGAGACCCAGTACTTC
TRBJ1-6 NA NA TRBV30 CAWRAGTFDSPLHF TGTGCCTGGAGAGCCGGGACATTCGATTCACCCCTCCACTTT
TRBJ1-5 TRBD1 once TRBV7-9 CASSLGGTGNQPQHF TGTGCCAGCAGCTTAGGGGGGACAGGCAATCAGCCCCAGCATTTT
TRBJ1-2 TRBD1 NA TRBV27 CASSSNRGPTYGYTF TGTGCCAGCAGTTCAAACAGGGGACCAACCTATGGCTACACCTTC
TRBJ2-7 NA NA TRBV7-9 CASESDLTGRQYEQYF TGTGCCAGCGAATCCGATCTGACGGGGAGGCAATACGAGCAGTACTTC
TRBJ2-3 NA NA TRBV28 CASSFSPSGTDTQYF TGTGCCAGCAGTTTTAGCCCTAGCGGCACAGATACGCAGTATTTT
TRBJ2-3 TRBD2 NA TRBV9 CASSVAPGGTSTDTQYF TGTGCCAGCAGCGTAGCCCCGGGGGGGACTAGCACAGATACGCAGTATTTT
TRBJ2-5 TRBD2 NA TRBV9 CASSVLAGPQETQYF TGTGCCAGCAGCGTACTAGCGGGGCCACAAGAGACCCAGTACTTC
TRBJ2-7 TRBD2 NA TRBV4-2 CASSQDSSGVYEQYF TGTGCCAGCAGCCAAGATTCGAGCGGGGTGTACGAGCAGTACTTC
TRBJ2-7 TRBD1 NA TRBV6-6 CASSYSSWDRESEQYF TGTGCCAGCAGTTACTCGAGTTGGGACAGGGAATCAGAGCAGTACTTC
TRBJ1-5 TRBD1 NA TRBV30 CAWSPTDRGLNQPQHF TGTGCCTGGAGTCCGACGGACAGGGGCCTTAATCAGCCCCAGCATTTT
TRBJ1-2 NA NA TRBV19 CASSLNPPLDYGYTF TGTGCCAGTAGTCTAAACCCCCCGCTAGACTATGGCTACACCTTC
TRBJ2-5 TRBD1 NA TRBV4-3 CASSQLGTGSETQYF TGCGCCAGCAGCCAATTGGGGACAGGGTCAGAGACCCAGTACTTC
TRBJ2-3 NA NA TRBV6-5 CATARGISTDTQYF TGTGCCACCGCGAGAGGGATAAGCACAGATACGCAGTATTTT
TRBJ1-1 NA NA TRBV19 CASRGHANTEAFF TGTGCCAGTAGGGGACACGCAAACACTGAAGCTTTCTTT
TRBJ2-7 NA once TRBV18 CASSQERYEQYF TGTGCCAGCTCACAAGAGCGCTACGAGCAGTACTTC
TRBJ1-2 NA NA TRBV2 CASSGQNYGYTF TGTGCCAGCAGTGGTCAGAACTATGGCTACACCTTC
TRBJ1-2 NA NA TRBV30 CAWSVHPYGYTF TGTGCCTGGAGTGTACACCCCTATGGCTACACCTTC
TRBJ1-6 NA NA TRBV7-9 CASSLEQVSSLLHF TGTGCCAGCAGCTTAGAACAGGTTTCTTCACTCCTCCACTTT
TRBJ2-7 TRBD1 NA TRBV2 CARGTALFNEQYF TGTGCCAGAGGGACAGCCCTATTCAACGAGCAGTACTTC
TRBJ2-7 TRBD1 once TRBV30 CAWSLKQGAEQYF TGTGCCTGGAGTCTAAAACAGGGGGCCGAGCAGTACTTC
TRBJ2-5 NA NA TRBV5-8 CASSSLGTLETQYF TGTGCCAGCAGCTCTCTGGGGACTTTAGAGACCCAGTACTTC
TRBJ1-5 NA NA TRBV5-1 CASSLTGLGDQPQHF TGCGCCAGCAGCCTTACAGGGTTGGGAGATCAGCCCCAGCATTTT
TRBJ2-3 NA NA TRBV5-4 CASSSRDTLDTDTQYF TGTGCCAGCAGTTCCCGGGACACCTTGGACACAGATACGCAGTATTTT
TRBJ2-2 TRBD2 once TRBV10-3 CAISGPTSDTGELFF TGTGCCATCAGTGGACCTACTAGCGACACCGGGGAGCTGTTTTTT
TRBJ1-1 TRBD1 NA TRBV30 CAWTTGGTEAFF TGTGCCTGGACCACAGGGGGAACTGAAGCTTTCTTT
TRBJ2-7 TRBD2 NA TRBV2 CASSEARTRSYEQYF TGTGCCAGCAGTGAAGCGAGGACTAGGTCCTACGAGCAGTACTTC
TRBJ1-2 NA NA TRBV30 CAWSVGTNYGYTF TGTGCCTGGAGTGTGGGGACAAACTATGGCTACACCTTC
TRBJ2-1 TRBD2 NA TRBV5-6 CASSSSGASYNEQFF TGTGCCAGCAGCTCTAGCGGGGCTTCCTACAATGAGCAGTTCTTC
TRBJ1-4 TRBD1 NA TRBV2 CASRRGQESATNEKLFF TGTGCCAGCAGGAGGGGACAGGAGAGTGCAACTAATGAAAAACTGTTTTTT
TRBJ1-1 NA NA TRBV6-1 CASSVSNTEAFF TGTGCCAGCAGTGTATCGAACACTGAAGCTTTCTTT
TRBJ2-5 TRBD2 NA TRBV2 CASSDSSLTSGVKETQYF TGTGCCAGCAGTGACTCCTCCCTGACTAGCGGGGTCAAAGAGACCCAGTACTTC
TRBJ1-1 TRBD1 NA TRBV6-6 CASRDRQGSTFF TGTGCCAGCAGAGACCGACAGGGCTCGACTTTCTTT
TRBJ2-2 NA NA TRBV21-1 CASSKVLKASGNTGELFF TGTGCCAGCAGCAAAGTTTTGAAGGCTAGCGGAAACACCGGGGAGCTGTTTTTT
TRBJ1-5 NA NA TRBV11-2 CASSLLISAQHF TGTGCCAGCAGCTTACTCATATCAGCCCAGCATTTT
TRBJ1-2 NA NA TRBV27 CASSLTAGYNYGYTF TGTGCCAGCAGTTTGACAGCTGGATATAACTATGGCTACACCTTC
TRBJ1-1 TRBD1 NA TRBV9 CASSVSAGGDVIQAFF TGTGCCAGCAGCGTTTCGGCAGGGGGTGATGTAATTCAAGCTTTCTTT
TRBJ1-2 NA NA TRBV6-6 CASSYQEGGEGYTF TGTGCCAGCAGTTACCAGGAGGGCGGGGAAGGCTACACCTTC
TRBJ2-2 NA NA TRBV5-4 CASSSGGGGFTGELFF TGTGCCAGCAGCTCCGGCGGAGGGGGCTTCACCGGGGAGCTGTTTTTT